This T cell receptor (beta chain) was retrieved from a study of cytomegalovirus exposure and HLA in healthy donors. The germline V gene encodes CDR1 SGHRS and CDR2 YFSETQ. The CDR3 consists of 14 residues. The V and J ends lost 4 bases and 8 bases, in that order; junction bases with no gene match: 5. PCR was performed using 60 Vbeta and 13 Jbeta primers. The table came from immunoSEQ multiplex PCR; TCRdb's copy has only in-frame clones and leaves some out. Of about 120,000 clones detected, about a sixth appear once; the ten largest clones hold roughly 3%. This chain links TRBV5-1 with TRBJ1-4; 10 bases are shared with TRBD1. The TCR was taken from a female donor in good health and CMV-seropositive. The sample taken for sequencing was PBMCs. CDR3 amino acids: CASSVKTGGEKLFF. The DNA of the CDR3 is TGCGCCAGCAGCGTGAAGACAGGGGGCGAAAAACTGTTTTTT.